Detailed here is one T cell receptor (beta chain). Its antigen has not been determined. Per-base quality was not reported, and no clone a single base away is much larger than it. This specimen belongs to a study of cytomegalovirus exposure and HLA in healthy donors listed by TCRdb under 2017. For context, the study as a whole: An earlier analysis of approximately 640 of the donors reported about 250 Gb of sequence data and 117 million unique TCR beta sequences from about 180 million T cells. An early release that covered fewer than 800 HLA-typed donors contained about 300 gigabases of sequencing data and some 87 million unique TCR sequences. Of the roughly 430 genotyped donors, about 80% fell in the genetic ancestry cluster associated with self-reported Caucasian donors. The study aimed to test whether signatures of past pathogen exposure could be identified by cataloging public T cell receptors. Using immunosequencing, the study profiled T cell repertoires from approximately 700 subjects and related those repertoires to cytomegalovirus serostatus. Along with the roughly 700-subject first cohort, a separate validation cohort of roughly 110 different subjects was used. High-throughput TCR immunosequencing, statistical association of individual TCRs with disease status, and machine learning were combined to predict cytomegalovirus infection status. In a later analysis, previously published TCR beta repertoires from 666 donors were re-analyzed and high-resolution HLA genotyping was added so that TCR occurrence patterns could be studied. In the later analysis, no new phenotypic data were used to find candidate immune exposures; instead, reliance was placed on TCR beta sequences and their occurrence across donors. An earlier analysis of some 500 of the donors used high-throughput TCR beta sequencing to judge whether each TCR beta V gene segment behaved as functional or pseudogenic. Donor age, sex, ethnicity and CMV serostatus were compiled together with the repertoire data. A later genetic analysis used genome-wide SNP genotypes for about 65% of the 666 donors, treating that subset as a discovery cohort. Every repertoire in the discovery cohort had been generated on one and the same sequencing platform. HLA typing included class I and class II loci at four-digit resolution. The number of donors typed differed by locus, with 629-630 for A, B, C, DRB1 and DQB1, 522 for DQA1, about 610 for DPA1, and around 460 for DPB1. Roughly five DR-DQ haplotypes were handled as single units for association and clustering because linkage in the cohort was strong. On average, over 200,000 unique TCR beta nucleotide sequences were sequenced per donor among several hundred genotyped donors of the cohort, with 15% to 20% of those sequences being non-productive. The study at large found these results: Most CMV-associated TCR beta chains appeared to be HLA-restricted in a later analysis, and the HLA associations seemed to be driven largely by CMV exposure. A total of 150 to 200 TCR beta chains were listed by the study as associated with cytomegalovirus. The presence/absence analyses assumed that sequencing depth was roughly uniform across donors, and that assumption may not be true. A later genetic analysis reported fewer N-insertions in productive TCRs among donors in an Asian-associated ancestry cluster than the roughly 700-donor mean. In a later analysis, several top co-occurrence clusters were reported to appear linked to parvovirus B19, influenza, CMV and Epstein-Barr virus. According to the authors, the approach could potentially be generalized to other disease states and immunological phenotypes. This cohort had only TCR beta chains sequenced, and the lack of alpha or paired-chain data limited which features could be detected. In vitro tests confirmed that three of the cytomegalovirus-associated TCR beta chains recognize cytomegalovirus antigens. A further reported finding was that TCR beta sequences accurately predicted the HLA-A and HLA-B alleles for most subjects in the first cohort. Correlated functional status among segregating V segments might be attributable to linkage disequilibrium, but an unknown experimental factor could not be ruled out. Some IMGT-functional V segments, including TRBV6-2 and TRBV6-3, could not be distinguished by the 87-base-pair reads and were therefore excluded. In both the original and validation cohorts, the classifier was reported to diagnose cytomegalovirus status with high specificity and sensitivity. In an earlier analysis of over 550 of the donors, most TCR beta V segments were observed in productive rearrangements about 90% or about 30% of the time, broadly matching IMGT annotations. When HLA alleles, especially DR and DQ, strongly co-occurred, attributing TCR associations to individual alleles was difficult. A later genetic analysis associated a missense DCLRE1C variant with V-gene and J-gene trimming of TCR beta chains, and an independent cohort replicated the association. A group of highly shared sequence variants was considered likely to be a technical artifact of the sequencing pipeline. Compared with equally common non-associated chains, HLA-associated TCR beta chains in a later analysis were more clonally expanded and had lower generation probabilities. Because some donors lacked HLA typing at each locus, the association tests relied only on the typed subset. In a later analysis, TCR association rates were found to vary across HLA loci, with the most associated TCRs seen for DRB1 alleles and the fewest for HLA-C alleles. CMV serostatus was the only immune exposure information available for the cohort. Most TCR sequences were seen in very few donors, while some public TCRs were found in many individuals. A later analysis associated 15,000 to 20,000 TCR beta sequences with specific HLA alleles at a false discovery rate of 0.05. Because counts were too low, about 15 rarely observed V segments, including chromosome 9 orphons, were left out of the earlier analysis of 500 to 650 of the donors.

Libraries were prepared through the immunoSEQ multiplex PCR assay. A mixture of 60 forward primers for TCR Vbeta segments and 13 reverse primers for TCR Jbeta segments was used in the multiplex PCR. The CDR3 region of rearranged TCR beta genes was amplified from genomic DNA by a multiplex PCR assay. The Illumina HiSeq System was used to sequence the amplified TCR beta libraries as 87-base-pair reads. The authors processed their data as follows. In a later analysis, around 80 million unique TCR beta chains were counted across the 500 to 700 repertoires, and roughly 10 million of these chains were shared by at least two donors. Raw reads were error-corrected and collapsed into unique sequences with a nearest-neighbor algorithm that merged closely related sequences to remove PCR and sequencing errors. V, D and J gene segments were assigned by aligning CDR3 sequences to IMGT reference sequences. For a sequence to be retained, at least a six-nucleotide match to both a V gene segment and a J gene segment was required. Rearrangements were called productive when the CDR3 lacked stop codons and stayed in frame with V and J; all others were non-productive. Following IMGT convention, CDR3 was defined as the stretch from the second conserved V-encoded cysteine to the conserved J-encoded phenylalanine. The earlier analysis of approximately 590 of the donors excluded any sequence lacking an unambiguous match to a single V gene segment. In an earlier analysis of several hundred of the donors, a V segment was called functional when productive rearrangements were above 56.7%, and segregating when the standard deviation between donors exceeded 5%. A statistical classification framework was developed to diagnose cytomegalovirus status using the catalog of TCR beta chain sequences. In a later analysis, V and J genes were assigned by comparing TCR nucleotide sequences against IMGT/GENE-DB human TR gene sequences. In a later analysis, CDR3 sequences and most-parsimonious VDJ recombination scenarios were assigned using the TCRdist pipeline. In a later analysis, each TCR beta chain was defined by its CDR3 amino acid sequence together with its V-gene family, and reads without a unique V-gene family were excluded. In a later analysis, some 600 highly shared, low-generation-probability nucleotide sequences were removed to address suspected cross-contamination and a sequencing artifact. In a later analysis, a clonal expansion index was calculated for each public chain from normalized within-repertoire ranks of inferred template counts. A later analysis computed generation probabilities with a VDJ recombination model fitted to out-of-frame rearrangements, and checked the results against IGoR. In a later analysis, hypergeometric tests were used to score TCR-TCR, TCR-HLA and TCR-CMV co-occurrence, with a repertoire-size bias correction applied to TCR pairs. In a later analysis, false discovery rates were estimated by permuting HLA or CMV assignments 20 times. In a later analysis, co-occurring TCRs were grouped using DBSCAN, with TCRdist sequence similarity added in when clustering inside HLA-allele-positive subsets. Repertoires with fewer than 30,000 or more than 120,000 public chains were left out of co-occurrence clustering, as were about 5 repertoires with anomalous nucleotide sharing. Entries here come from immuneACCESS through TCRdb and include only in-frame sequences with V and J called. Some clones fail to appear in such tables; in the studies checked, an unresolved V gene covers under half of the shortfall, and the cause of the remainder is unknown. Clonal size and the V and J genes are those of that table, whereas D and trimming came from the DNA. For this sample there are over 80,000 clones; roughly 74% appear just once. The top ten hold 13% to 15% of the sample.

Its CDR3 holds 13 amino acids, cysteine through phenylalanine. CDR3 DNA only is kept here, 39 bases in frame from base 1. After removal of 5 bases from V and 9 bases from J, the junction retains 4 bases not matched to a gene. For CDR1 and CDR2, the germline V gene lists SGHRS and YFSETQ. The cohort comprised 666 healthy bone marrow donors. At the time of sampling, every cohort member was nominally healthy, though immune exposures that went unrecorded were likely present. The donor tested CMV seropositive and was one of the 289 seropositive cohort members. Each donor provided a peripheral blood sample, and peripheral blood mononuclear cells were used for TCR beta sequencing. Genomic DNA was extracted from the blood cell samples with the Qiagen DNeasy Blood Extraction Kit.

The chain couples TRBV5-1 to TRBJ1-6; 8 bases in the middle match TRBD1. This clonotype was obtained from a woman between 65 and 79 years old in good health and CMV-seropositive. The sequenced sample was PBMCs. The encoded CDR3 is CASRDRAGSPLHF. The nucleotide sequence is TGCGCCAGCAGGGACAGGGCGGGTTCACCCCTCCACTTT.